Each of the 17 T cell receptor beta chains below was sequenced from the same sample in a study of blood T cell repertoires in COVID-19. The method was immunoSEQ multiplex PCR; TCRdb's version includes in-frame clones alone and lacks a portion of them. The sample shows 150,000 to 250,000 clones, about 76% of them seen only once. Sequenced input: peripheral blood. These receptors all come from a woman in her forties with COVID-19, enrolled during active disease.

Here the CDR3 reads CASSLARSTDTQYF. The DNA of the CDR3 is TGTGCCAGCAGCTTAGCGCGGAGCACAGATACGCAGTATTTT. The chain joins TRBV7-2 to TRBJ2-3; D not resolved. CDR1 is SGHTA, CDR2 FQGNSA, per germline. CDR3 length: 14 residues. V was shortened by 0 bases and J by 0 bases, with 4 bases between the two germline ends.

The chain has TRBV3-1 (or the pseudogene TRBV3-2) and TRBJ2-7; the D gene is possibly TRBD1 (5 bases). Trimming took 3 bases from V and 5 from J, leaving 20 bases between them. The CDR3 is made up of 16 amino acids. The germline V gene has CDR1 LGHDT and CDR2 YNNKEL (reference sequence). This CDR3 is CASSHRDGAAFNEQYF. In nucleotides, the CDR3 is TGTGCCAGCAGCCATAGGGATGGGGCAGCCTTTAACGAGCAGTACTTC.

The chain has TRBV7-6 and TRBJ2-3; 12 positions match TRBD2. The V gene end was trimmed by 0 bases and the J gene end by 2 bases; junction bases not matched to a gene: 3. Germline V lookup: CDR1 SGHVS, CDR2 FNYEAQ. The CDR3 is made up of 17 amino acids. CDR3 DNA: TGTGCCAGCAGCTTAGCGACTAGCGGGGGCCACACAGATACGCAGTATTTT. This encodes CASSLATSGGHTDTQYF.

This clone has only a few counts. This chain links TRBV30 with TRBJ1-2; D perhaps matches TRBD1 (6 bases). CDR1 and CDR2 from the germline V gene are GTSNPN and SVGIG (reference sequence). V gave up 1 base and J gave up 0 bases, with 9 bases separating them. The CDR3 has 14 amino acids. The CDR3 loop reads CAWSAGTTNYGYTF. In nucleotides, the CDR3 is TGTGCCTGGAGTGCCGGGACAACTAACTATGGCTACACCTTC.

This chain uses TRBV9 with TRBJ2-5, with 14 bases fitting TRBD2. The V gene end was trimmed by 2 bases and the J gene end by 3 bases; junction bases not matched to a gene: 6. CDR3 length equals 17 residues. The V gene's germline CDR1 is SGDLS and CDR2 YYNGEE. Written as DNA, the CDR3 is TGTGCCAGCAGCGTCGGGACTAGCGGGGGAAGAGAAGAGACCCAGTACTTC. As protein: CASSVGTSGGREETQYF.

This chain joins TRBV10-3 and TRBJ2-7; 7 bases map to TRBD1. This CDR3 comprises 14 residues. Unmatched junction bases numbered 7, after V lost 4 bases and J lost 4 bases. The germline V gene encodes CDR1 ENHRY and CDR2 SYGVKD. This CDR3 is CAISGETGSYEQYF. The CDR3 region has the DNA TGTGCCATCAGTGGTGAGACAGGGTCGTACGAGCAGTACTTC.

V is TRBV7-9 and J is TRBJ2-7; the D gene is possibly TRBD2 (6 bases). The length of the CDR3 is 15 residues. Trimming took 3 bases from V and 0 from J, leaving 12 bases between them. CDR1 SEHNR and CDR2 FQNEAQ come from the germline V gene (reference sequence). The CDR3 DNA sequence: TGTGCCAGCAGCTTGGGCGGGGAGAGCTCCTACGAGCAGTACTTC. Protein sequence: CASSLGGESSYEQYF.

This clone was counted a single time. The rearrangement joins TRBV4-2 to TRBJ1-6; D is unresolved. Trimming stripped 0 bases from V and 14 bases from J, with 17 bases between. The CDR3 loop spans 15 amino acids. Germline-derived CDR1 and CDR2 are LGHNA and YNFKEQ. CDR3: CASSQDSKLGQSLHF. CDR3 DNA sequence: TGTGCCAGCAGCCAAGATTCGAAATTGGGCCAGTCCCTCCACTTT.

The CDR3 coding sequence is TGTGCCAGCAGTGTAGTTTCTAGCGGAGAGCAGTTCTTC. It specifies CASSVVSSGEQFF. The chain employs TRBV2 and TRBJ2-1; TRBD2 aligns across 7 bases. The V segment lost 4 bases and the J segment 10 bases; nucleotides outside the gene matches: 7. Germline loops: CDR1 SNHLY, CDR2 FYNNEI. CDR3 length equals 13 residues.

J is TRBJ2-7 and V is TRBV29-1; D might be TRBD1 (5 bases). V was clipped by 3 bases and J by 3 bases, with 9 bases between them. Germline V CDR1 and CDR2: SQVTM, ANQGSEA. The length of the CDR3 is 12 residues. The DNA for the CDR3 is TGCAGCGTTGAGTTGGGGCGCTACGAGCAGTACTTC. Its protein product is CSVELGRYEQYF.

V is TRBV19 and J is TRBJ1-5, with TRBD1 identical over 8 bases. This CDR3 spans 16 amino acids. Per germline, CDR1 LNHDA and CDR2 SQIVND (reference sequence). V lost 5 bases to trimming and J lost 5 bases; unmatched junction nucleotides: 11. The CDR3 spells CASSSAGQGGHQPQHF. The CDR3 DNA is TGTGCCAGTAGTTCAGCCGGACAGGGAGGCCATCAGCCCCAGCATTTT.

V and J are TRBV5-4 and TRBJ2-5, with TRBD1 matching over 7 bases. Germline V gives CDR1 SGHNT, CDR2 YYREEE (reference sequence). Germline trimming cut 3 bases from V and 5 bases from J; bases unmatched to any gene: 7. This CDR3 is built from 14 residues. The CDR3 DNA follows: TGTGCCAGCAGCTCAGTATACAGGGGCGAGACCCAGTACTTC. Protein sequence: CASSSVYRGETQYF. Full variable domain (missing parts from reference TRBV5-4 and TRBJ2-5): ETGVTQSPTHLIKTRGQQVTLRCSSQSGHNTVSWYQQALGQGPQFIFQYYREEENGRGNFPPRFSGLQFPNYSSELNVNALELDDSALYLCASSSVYRGETQYFGPGTRLLVL.

The chain uses TRBV30 and TRBJ1-6; weak D call: TRBD1 (6 bases). The germline V gene has CDR1 GTSNPN and CDR2 SVGIG (reference sequence). Between the trimmed V and J ends, which lost 4 bases and 0 bases, there was a span of 10 bases. The CDR3 has 15 amino acids. This chain's CDR3 is CAWMTGSSYNSPLHF. Here the CDR3 DNA reads TGTGCCTGGATGACAGGAAGCTCCTATAATTCACCCCTCCACTTT.

The V and J genes are TRBV25-1 and TRBJ2-5; maybe TRBD2 (5 bases). The CDR3 is 14 amino acids. Germline V gives CDR1 MGHDK, CDR2 SYGVNS. The germline V and J ends were trimmed by 6 bases and 2 bases, with 13 bases remaining between them. The chain's CDR3 is CASSTRAEQETQYF. CDR3 bases: TGTGCCAGCAGCACGAGAGCGGAGCAAGAGACCCAGTACTTC.

The chain has TRBV6-1 and TRBJ2-7; a possible D gene is TRBD1 (5 bases). V shed 2 bases and J shed 9 bases, with 11 bases lying between them. This CDR3 is 12 amino acids long. Looked up from germline, CDR1 is MNHNS and CDR2 is SASEGT. CDR3: CASSENQDTQYF. Written as DNA, the CDR3 is TGTGCCAGCAGTGAAAACCAGGACACGCAGTACTTC.

J is TRBJ2-5 and V is TRBV7-8, with a possible D match to TRBD1 (6 bases). The CDR3 loop spans 15 amino acids. The germline V and J ends were trimmed by 0 bases and 3 bases, with 11 bases remaining between them. CDR1 is SGHVS and CDR2 is FQNEAQ in the germline V gene. CDR3 residues: CASSLAGTLEETQYF. CDR3 nucleotides: TGTGCCAGCAGCTTAGCCGGGACACTTGAAGAGACCCAGTACTTC.

The rearrangement uses TRBV9 and TRBJ2-1; 9 bases map to TRBD2. The CDR3 totals 17 residues. J lost 2 bases, V lost 0 bases, and 6 bases had no gene match. The germline V gene encodes CDR1 SGDLS and CDR2 YYNGEE. The CDR3 sequence: CASSVALAGAAYNEQFF. CDR3 DNA sequence: TGTGCCAGCAGCGTAGCTTTAGCGGGGGCCGCCTACAATGAGCAGTTCTTC.